One and the same sample provided the 26 T cell receptor beta chains below, sequenced in a study of T cell changes during pregnancy in multiple sclerosis. Produced via immunoSEQ multiplex PCR; TCRdb's table is partial and in-frame only. The sample contains roughly 27,000 clones, under 90% of which appear only once. The sequencing here drew on CD8+ T cells from peripheral blood mononuclear cells, taken after pregnancy. Receptor source: a female donor with multiple sclerosis, enrolled in a pregnancy study.

J is TRBJ1-3 and V is TRBV5-1; perhaps TRBD1 as D (5 bases). Germline assignment: CDR1 SGHRS and CDR2 YFSETQ. With 0 bases removed from V and 4 bases from J, the gap between germline ends came to 14 bases. CDR3 length: 16 residues. The chain's CDR3 is CASSLAQAGQGNTIYF. The CDR3 DNA follows: TGCGCCAGCAGCTTGGCCCAGGCAGGGCAGGGAAACACCATATATTTT.

This clone was observed a handful of times. The genes are TRBV2 and TRBJ2-1; weak D call: TRBD2 (5 bases). CDR1 and CDR2 (germline): SNHLY, FYNNEI. CDR3 length: 12 residues. V lost 7 bases to trimming and J lost 5 bases, with 9 bases between them. The CDR3 DNA follows: TGTGCCAGCACAGACTATCACAATGAGCAGTTCTTC. The encoded protein is CASTDYHNEQFF.

The chain carries TRBV29-1 and TRBJ2-1, with a possible D match to TRBD1 (6 bases). Deletions cut 3 bases from V and 3 bases from J, with 15 bases between. CDR1 and CDR2 (germline): SQVTM, ANQGSEA. This CDR3 has 15 residues. CDR3 sequence reads: CSVEGLGRGYNEQFF. The CDR3 nucleotides are TGCAGCGTTGAGGGGTTGGGCAGGGGCTACAATGAGCAGTTCTTC.

The gene calls are TRBV28 and TRBJ1-1; a weak D match, TRBD1 (5 bases). The germline V gene encodes CDR1 MDHEN and CDR2 SYDVKM. V lost 5 bases and J lost 1, with 11 bases in between. This CDR3 is 14 amino acids long. The CDR3 DNA is TGTGCCAGCAGTACAACCCAGGGGAACACTGAAGCTTTCTTT. Amino acid sequence: CASSTTQGNTEAFF. Full variable domain (outside the CDR3, taken from reference TRBV28 and TRBJ1-1): DVKVTQSSRYLVKRTGEKVFLECVQDMDHENMFWYRQDPGLGLRLIYFSYDVKMKEKGDIPEGYSVSREKKERFSLILESASTNQTSMYLCASSTTQGNTEAFFGQGTRLTVV.

The V call is TRBV4-3, the J call TRBJ2-1, with 7 positions matching TRBD1. CDR1 is LGHNA and CDR2 is YSLEER in the germline V gene. Trimming cost V 8 bases and J 0 bases; bases outside gene matches: 7. CDR3 length equals 15 residues. CDR3 loop: CASGREGASYNEQFF. CDR3 bases: TGCGCCAGCGGTCGAGAGGGGGCCTCCTACAATGAGCAGTTCTTC.

V is TRBV6-4 and J is TRBJ2-3; the match to TRBD2 covers 12 bases. The CDR3 has 15 amino acids. Germline CDR1 is MRHNA and CDR2 is SNTAGT. Losses at the gene ends were 4 bases for V and 1 base for J; bases not matched to a gene: 0. The DNA for the CDR3 is TGTGCCAGCAGTGGGACTAGCGGGGGCACAGATACGCAGTATTTT. This sequence encodes CASSGTSGGTDTQYF.

The chain carries TRBV9 and TRBJ2-2; possible D gene TRBD2, 7 bases. V lost 6 bases, J lost 6 bases, and 15 bases lay in between. CDR1 and CDR2 from the germline V gene are SGDLS and YYNGEE. CDR3 length equals 14 residues. CDR3 loop: CASKSWGGPGELFF. The CDR3 bases are TGTGCCAGCAAGTCGTGGGGGGGCCCCGGGGAGCTGTTTTTT.

The chain couples TRBV10-3 to TRBJ2-2; 8 bases are a match to TRBD1. The CDR3 runs to 15 residues. The germline gives CDR1 ENHRY, CDR2 SYGVKD. V gave up 6 bases and J gave up 6 bases; unmatched junction bases: 9. This chain's CDR3 is CAIRPGQGNAGELFF. The CDR3 nucleotides read TGTGCCATCAGGCCCGGACAGGGTAATGCCGGGGAGCTGTTTTTT.

The CDR3 sequence is CASSGWTGGSTEAFF. The CDR3 bases are TGTGCCAGCAGTGGGTGGACAGGGGGGAGCACTGAAGCTTTCTTT. The rearrangement links TRBV6-1 to TRBJ1-1; 10 bases map to TRBD1. This CDR3 region has 15 residues. Germline assignment: CDR1 MNHNS and CDR2 SASEGT. The junction had 6 bases not matched to a gene; V was cut back by 4 bases and J by 4 bases.

CDR3 nucleotides: TGTGCCAGTAGTCCCCCCGGCGGGGGACTAGCGGGGAGAGCCAAAAACATTCAGTACTTC. Protein product: CASSPPGGGLAGRAKNIQYF. V gene TRBV19 combines with J gene TRBJ2-4; TRBD2 matches 13 bases. This CDR3 comprises 20 residues. V was pared by 5 bases and J by 0 bases, with 13 bases of the junction left unmatched. Per the germline V gene, CDR1 is LNHDA and CDR2 is SQIVND (reference sequence).

The chain combines TRBV19 with TRBJ1-1; D not resolved. V was pared by 5 bases and J by 4 bases, with 23 bases between. This CDR3 spans 17 amino acids. Germline assignment: CDR1 LNHDA and CDR2 SQIVND (reference sequence). CDR3 coding DNA: TGTGCCAGTAGTTCCCGGGGTACCCCAGTACGGGGCACTGAAGCTTTCTTT. It specifies CASSSRGTPVRGTEAFF.

This clone has only one observation. The gene calls are TRBV21-1 and TRBJ2-5; the table gives TRBD1 as D, unverified against the DNA. TRBV21-1 is noted as a pseudogene. This CDR3 is 18 amino acids long. The CDR3 DNA follows: TGTGCCAGCAGCAAAAGCCCCGGTGGGACAGCAGGTAGGGAGACCCAGTACTTC. Amino acids: CASSKSPGGTAGRETQYF.

The V call is TRBV6-6, the J call TRBJ1-2, with D perhaps matching TRBD1 (5 bases). From germline, CDR1 is MNHNY and CDR2 SVGAGI (reference sequence). Trimming shortened V by 0 bases and J by 10 bases, and 12 bases separated the two germline ends. CDR3 length: 13 amino acids. Written as DNA, the CDR3 is TGTGCCAGCAGTTACTCGGAGGGGACGGACTACACCTTC. Translation gives CASSYSEGTDYTF.

The chain has TRBV28 and TRBJ2-5; weak D call: TRBD2 (5 bases). The germline CDR1 and CDR2 sequences are MDHEN and SYDVKM. V dropped 5 bases and J dropped 5 bases, with 24 bases sitting between them. This CDR3 is 17 amino acids long. CDR3 bases: TGTGCCAGCAGTGCGCCCTATCCCGTCTCCGGCGGGGAGACCCAGTACTTC. Its translation is CASSAPYPVSGGETQYF.

The rearrangement uses TRBV5-6 and TRBJ2-3; D is perhaps TRBD2 (5 bases). Deletions cut 2 bases from V and 6 bases from J, with 19 bases between. CDR1 is SGHDT, CDR2 YYEEEE, per germline. The CDR3 runs 16 residues. The CDR3 region is CASSLLVATGWDTQYF. CDR3 nucleotides: TGTGCCAGCAGCTTACTGGTAGCCACGGGGTGGGATACGCAGTATTTT.

The CDR3 DNA reads as TGTGCCAGCACCTCACAGGGGTTAGTCGGTGAAGCTTTCTTT. Its translation: CASTSQGLVGEAFF. The chain has TRBV6-5 and TRBJ1-1; the match to TRBD1 covers 7 bases. The CDR3 contains 14 residues. The V segment lost 7 bases and the J segment 7 bases; nucleotides outside the gene matches: 12. CDR1 is MNHEY and CDR2 is SVGAGI in the germline V gene.

This clone turned up a few times. The CDR3 loop reads CASSIIGTGGTEAFF. The CDR3 DNA sequence: TGTGCCAGTAGTATCATTGGGACTGGGGGCACTGAAGCTTTCTTT. The J gene is TRBJ1-1, the V gene TRBV19; D possibly corresponds to TRBD1 (5 bases). Germline-derived CDR1 and CDR2 are LNHDA and SQIVND (reference sequence). Trimming left V 3 bases short and J 4 bases short, with 15 bases between. The CDR3 is 15 amino acids.

This chain connects TRBV7-2 to TRBJ2-7, with TRBD2 as a possible D gene (7 bases). Trimming removed 1 base from V and 3 bases from J, with 13 bases in between. CDR3 size: 15 residues. Germline V gene data show CDR1 as SGHTA and CDR2 as FQGNSA. The CDR3 region is CASSLEAGASYEQYF. Written as DNA, the CDR3 is TGTGCCAGCAGCTTAGAGGCGGGGGCAAGCTACGAGCAGTACTTC.

This rearrangement joins TRBV9 to TRBJ2-4; 10 nucleotides agree with TRBD2. The V and J ends lost 0 bases and 12 bases, in that order; junction bases with no gene match: 3. Looked up from germline, CDR1 is SGDLS and CDR2 is YYNGEE. The CDR3 has 13 amino acids. The DNA of the CDR3 is TGTGCCAGCAGCGTAGTGAGCGGGGGGGCTCAGTACTTC. It specifies CASSVVSGGAQYF.

The chain recombines TRBV9 with TRBJ2-3; TRBD1 matches at 10 bases. CDR1 is SGDLS and CDR2 is YYNGEE in the germline V gene. The V and J ends lost 4 bases and 3 bases, in that order; junction bases with no gene match: 5. CDR3 length: 15 residues. The CDR3 loop reads CASSFGTGDTDTQYF. The CDR3 DNA is TGTGCCAGCAGCTTCGGGACAGGGGATACAGATACGCAGTATTTT.

The rearrangement uses TRBV6-5 and TRBJ1-2, with D possibly matching TRBD1 (6 bases). The germline CDR1 and CDR2 sequences are MNHEY and SVGAGI. The CDR3 length is 12 residues. Trimming stripped 10 bases from V and 3 bases from J, with 12 bases between. The CDR3 reads CATGGVDYGYTF. CDR3 nucleotides: TGTGCCACGGGGGGCGTCGACTATGGCTACACCTTC.

This clone was observed a handful of times. V usage is TRBV2 and J usage is TRBJ1-1, with D possibly being TRBD1 (5 bases). The germline V gene has CDR1 SNHLY and CDR2 FYNNEI. The CDR3 spans 15 residues. V was pared by 2 bases and J by 2 bases, with 12 bases between. CDR3 DNA sequence: TGTGCCAGCAGTGAATACCCGGACATTAACACTGAAGCTTTCTTT. Translating it yields CASSEYPDINTEAFF.

The V call is TRBV9, the J call TRBJ2-3; tentative D call: TRBD2 (5 bases). This CDR3 comprises 13 residues. The V end was cut by 4 bases, the J end by 5 bases, with 11 bases between. The germline V gene encodes CDR1 SGDLS and CDR2 YYNGEE. CDR3 amino acids: CASSPGGIDTQYF. The DNA of the CDR3 is TGTGCCAGCAGCCCAGGAGGTATAGATACGCAGTATTTT.

This clone was detected only once. The rearrangement links TRBV4-1 to TRBJ2-1; 9 nucleotides align to TRBD1. Germline V gene sequence: CDR1 MGHRA, CDR2 YSYEKL. V was clipped by 5 bases and J by 6 bases; unmatched bases: 14. The length of the CDR3 is 17 residues. The CDR3 here is CASSKKHRDREVNEQFF. DNA for the CDR3: TGCGCCAGCAGCAAAAAGCACCGGGACAGGGAGGTCAATGAGCAGTTCTTC.

The J gene is TRBJ2-2, the V gene TRBV11-2; 7 nucleotides align to TRBD1. Trimming removed 3 bases from V and 8 bases from J; junction bases left unmatched: 12. The CDR3 totals 16 residues. The germline V gene has CDR1 SGHAT and CDR2 FQNNGV. The CDR3 region has the DNA TGTGCCAGCAGCTTCCCGGGACAGAGGATCCCTGGGGAGCTGTTTTTT. The encoded protein is CASSFPGQRIPGELFF.

Here the CDR3 DNA reads TGTGCCAGCAGTTTATTCCAACTAGCGGGGGTGTCAGATACGCAGTATTTT. Its translation is CASSLFQLAGVSDTQYF. The chain uses TRBV27 and TRBJ2-3; 11 bases map to TRBD2. Germline V lookup: CDR1 MNHEY, CDR2 SMNVEV (reference sequence). V trimming: 1 base; J trimming: 4 bases; junction bases outside the gene matches: 7. The CDR3 contains 17 residues.